The T cell receptor beta chain described here comes from a study of beta chain features in type 1 diabetes. Study-wide points: TCRB CDR3 length was moderately but significantly reduced in all four CD4+ subsets of Type 1 diabetes patients.

Expressed TCRB transcripts were sequenced because the entire RNA isolate underwent reverse transcription. Clones were read by immunoSEQ multiplex PCR, and TCRdb kept only the in-frame ones, dropping some. This sample has about 270,000 clones, with around an eighth found just once. One heparinised draw of blood, averaging roughly 120 mL, came from each donor. Notes on this clone: The antigen is not known.

The CDR3 has 14 residues. Germline V gene data show CDR1 as LNHDA and CDR2 as SQIVND (reference sequence). Trimming at V came to 5 bases and at J to 3 bases, leaving 5 bases not matched to a gene. The clonotype comes from a man between 25 and 39 years old with type 1 diabetes. Sample: naive CD4+ T cells from blood. J is TRBJ2-7 and V is TRBV19; TRBD1 matches at 9 bases. The CDR3 sequence: CASSSDRGNYEQYF. The CDR3 DNA sequence: TGTGCCAGTAGTTCGGACAGGGGAAACTACGAGCAGTACTTC.